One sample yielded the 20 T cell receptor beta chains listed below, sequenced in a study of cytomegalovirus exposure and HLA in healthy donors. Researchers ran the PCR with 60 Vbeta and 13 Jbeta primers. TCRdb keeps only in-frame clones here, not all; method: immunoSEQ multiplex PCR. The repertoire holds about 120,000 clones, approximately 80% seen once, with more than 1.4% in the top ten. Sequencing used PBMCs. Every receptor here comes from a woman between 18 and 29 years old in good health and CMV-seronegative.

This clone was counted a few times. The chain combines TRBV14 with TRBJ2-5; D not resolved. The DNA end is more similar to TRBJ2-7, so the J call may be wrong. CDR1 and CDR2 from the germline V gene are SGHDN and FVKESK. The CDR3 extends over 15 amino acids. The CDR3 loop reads CASSQGLLRSYEQYF. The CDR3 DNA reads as TGTGCCAGCAGCCAAGGACTCCTTCGCTCCTACGAGCAGTACTTC.

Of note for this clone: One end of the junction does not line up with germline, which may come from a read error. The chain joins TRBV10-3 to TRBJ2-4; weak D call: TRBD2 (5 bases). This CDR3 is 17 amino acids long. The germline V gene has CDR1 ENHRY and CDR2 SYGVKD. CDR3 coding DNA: TGTGCCATCAGTGAGTCCTTGACCGGGAACGGGTTAAACAGTCAGTACTTC. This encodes CAISESLTGNGLNSQYF.

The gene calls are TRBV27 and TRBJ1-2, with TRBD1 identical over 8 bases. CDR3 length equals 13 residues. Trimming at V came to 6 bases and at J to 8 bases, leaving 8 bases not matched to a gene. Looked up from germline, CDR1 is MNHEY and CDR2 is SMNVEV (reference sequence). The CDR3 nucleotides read TGTGCCAGCAGCCTCAGGGGGCGGGGGGGCTACACCTTC. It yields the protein CASSLRGRGGYTF.

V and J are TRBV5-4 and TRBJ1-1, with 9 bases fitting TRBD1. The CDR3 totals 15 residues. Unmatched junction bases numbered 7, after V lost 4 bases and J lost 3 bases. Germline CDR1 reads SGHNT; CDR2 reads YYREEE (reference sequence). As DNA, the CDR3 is TGTGCCAGCAGCCCCGGGGACAGGGTGTACACTGAAGCTTTCTTT. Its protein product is CASSPGDRVYTEAFF. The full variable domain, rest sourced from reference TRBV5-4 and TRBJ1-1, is ETGVTQSPTHLIKTRGQQVTLRCSSQSGHNTVSWYQQALGQGPQFIFQYYREEENGRGNFPPRFSGLQFPNYSSELNVNALELDDSALYLCASSPGDRVYTEAFFGQGTRLTVV.

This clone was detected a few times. The CDR3 protein is CSVRRVGSTEAFF. CDR3 DNA sequence: TGCAGCGTTCGCAGGGTCGGGAGCACTGAAGCTTTCTTT. V is TRBV29-1 and J is TRBJ1-1; tentative D call: TRBD1 (5 bases). The germline V gene has CDR1 SQVTM and CDR2 ANQGSEA. The CDR3 has 13 amino acids. Trimming took off 5 bases at V and 4 bases at J, with 14 bases between the two ends.

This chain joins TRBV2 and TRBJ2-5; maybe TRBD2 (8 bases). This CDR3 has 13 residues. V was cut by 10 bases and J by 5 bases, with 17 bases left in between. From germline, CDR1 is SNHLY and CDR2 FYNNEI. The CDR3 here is CANPGGGWETQYF. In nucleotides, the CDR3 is TGTGCCAACCCGGGAGGGGGCTGGGAGACCCAGTACTTC.

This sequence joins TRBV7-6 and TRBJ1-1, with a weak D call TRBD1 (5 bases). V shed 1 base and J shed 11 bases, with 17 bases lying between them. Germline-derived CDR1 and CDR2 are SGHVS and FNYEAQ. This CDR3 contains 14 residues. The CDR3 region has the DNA TGTGCCAGCAGCTTAGTCACTGGGGCCTCCCAGGCTTTCTTT. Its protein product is CASSLVTGASQAFF.

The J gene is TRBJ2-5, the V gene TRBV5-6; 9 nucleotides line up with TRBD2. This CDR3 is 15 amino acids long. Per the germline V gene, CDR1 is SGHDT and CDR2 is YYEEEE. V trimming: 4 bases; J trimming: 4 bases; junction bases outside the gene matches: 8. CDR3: CASSPLAGALETQYF. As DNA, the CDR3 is TGTGCCAGCAGCCCTTTAGCGGGAGCACTAGAGACCCAGTACTTC.

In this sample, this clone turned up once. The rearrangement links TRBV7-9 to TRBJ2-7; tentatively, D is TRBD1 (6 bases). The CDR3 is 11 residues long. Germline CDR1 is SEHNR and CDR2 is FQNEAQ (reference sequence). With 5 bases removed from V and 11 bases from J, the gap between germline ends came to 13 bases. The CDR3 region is CASSLNRDKYF. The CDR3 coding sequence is TGTGCCAGCAGCCTAAACAGGGATAAGTACTTC.

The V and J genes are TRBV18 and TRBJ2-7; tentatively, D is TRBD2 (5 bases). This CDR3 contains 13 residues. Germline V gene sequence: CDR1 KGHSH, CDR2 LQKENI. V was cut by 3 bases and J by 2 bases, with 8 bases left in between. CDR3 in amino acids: CASSPGETYEQYF. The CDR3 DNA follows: TGTGCCAGCTCACCGGGAGAGACCTACGAGCAGTACTTC.

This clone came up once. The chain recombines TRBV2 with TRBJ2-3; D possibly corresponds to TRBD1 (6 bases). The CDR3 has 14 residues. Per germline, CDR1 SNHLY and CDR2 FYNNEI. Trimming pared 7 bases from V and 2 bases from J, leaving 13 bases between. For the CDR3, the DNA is TGTGCCAGCACCCCGGACAGTTTCACAGATACGCAGTATTTT. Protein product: CASTPDSFTDTQYF.

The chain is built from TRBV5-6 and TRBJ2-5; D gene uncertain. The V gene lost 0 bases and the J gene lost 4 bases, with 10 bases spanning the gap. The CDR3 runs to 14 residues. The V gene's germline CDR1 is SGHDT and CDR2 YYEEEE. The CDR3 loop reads CASSLEAAVETQYF. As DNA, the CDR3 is TGTGCCAGCAGCTTGGAGGCGGCGGTAGAGACCCAGTACTTC.

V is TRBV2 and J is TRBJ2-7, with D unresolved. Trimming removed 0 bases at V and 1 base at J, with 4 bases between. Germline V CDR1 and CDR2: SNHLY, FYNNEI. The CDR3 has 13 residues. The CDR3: CASSEARSYEQYF. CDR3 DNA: TGTGCCAGCAGTGAAGCGCGATCCTACGAGCAGTACTTC.

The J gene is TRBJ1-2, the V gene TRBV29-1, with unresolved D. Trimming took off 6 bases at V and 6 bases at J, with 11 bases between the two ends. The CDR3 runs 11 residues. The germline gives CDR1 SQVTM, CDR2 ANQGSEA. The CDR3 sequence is CSVLDTDGYTF. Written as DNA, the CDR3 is TGCAGCGTCCTCGACACGGATGGCTACACCTTC.

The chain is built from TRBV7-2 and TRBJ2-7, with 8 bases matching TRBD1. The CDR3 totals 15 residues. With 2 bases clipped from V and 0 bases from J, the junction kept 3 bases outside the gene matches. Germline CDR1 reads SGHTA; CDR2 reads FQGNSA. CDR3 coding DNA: TGTGCCAGCAGCTTATCCGGACAGGGCTCCTACGAGCAGTACTTC. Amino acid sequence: CASSLSGQGSYEQYF.

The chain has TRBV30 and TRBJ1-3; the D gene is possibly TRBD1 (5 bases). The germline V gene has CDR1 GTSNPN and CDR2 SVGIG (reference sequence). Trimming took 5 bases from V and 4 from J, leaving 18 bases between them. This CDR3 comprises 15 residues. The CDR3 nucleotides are TGTGCCTGGGACCTGGGGGAGGGCTACGGAAACACCATATATTTT. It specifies CAWDLGEGYGNTIYF.

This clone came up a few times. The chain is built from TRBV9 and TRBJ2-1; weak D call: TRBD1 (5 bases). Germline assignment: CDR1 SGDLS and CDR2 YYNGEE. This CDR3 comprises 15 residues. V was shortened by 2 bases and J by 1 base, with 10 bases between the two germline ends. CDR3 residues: CASSVGQGSYNEQFF. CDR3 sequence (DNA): TGTGCCAGCAGCGTTGGGCAGGGTTCCTACAATGAGCAGTTCTTC.

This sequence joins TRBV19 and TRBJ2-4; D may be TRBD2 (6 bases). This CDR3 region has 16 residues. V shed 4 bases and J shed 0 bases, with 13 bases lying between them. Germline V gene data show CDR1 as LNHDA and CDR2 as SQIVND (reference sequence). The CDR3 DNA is TGTGCCAGTAGTAGGTCGGAGGGAAAAGCCAAAAACATTCAGTACTTC. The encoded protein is CASSRSEGKAKNIQYF.

CDR3 sequence reads: CASSYIGGTEAFF. In DNA, the CDR3 is TGTGCCAGCAGTTACATCGGGGGCACTGAAGCTTTCTTT. This sequence joins TRBV6-6 and TRBJ1-1; a possible D gene is TRBD1 (5 bases). The germline CDR1 and CDR2 sequences are MNHNY and SVGAGI (reference sequence). Deletions cut 2 bases from V and 4 bases from J, with 8 bases between. CDR3 length equals 13 residues.

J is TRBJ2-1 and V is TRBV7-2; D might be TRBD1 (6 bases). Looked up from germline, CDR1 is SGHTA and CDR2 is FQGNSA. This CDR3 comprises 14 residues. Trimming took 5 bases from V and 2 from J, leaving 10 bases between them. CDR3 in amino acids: CASSPSGAYNEQFF. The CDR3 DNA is TGTGCCAGCAGCCCTTCAGGGGCCTACAATGAGCAGTTCTTC.